Sequencing of this T cell receptor (beta chain) was carried out in a study of blood T cell repertoires in COVID-19. Study at large: The study drew acute and convalescent COVID-19 samples from the United States, Italy and Spain. From T cells, B-cell-depleted T cells, or PBMCs came the material, which was cDNA or gDNA.

Profiled with immunoSEQ multiplex PCR; TCRdb holds only in-frame clones, not every one. Of around 130,000 clones in the sample, over 85% were seen once. Trimming took off 3 bases at V and 5 bases at J, with 10 bases between the two ends. Per germline, CDR1 MNHNS and CDR2 SASEGT. The CDR3 consists of 13 residues. This TCR came from a man aged 55 to 69 with COVID-19, enrolled during active disease. This chain connects TRBV6-1 to TRBJ2-5; D is perhaps TRBD1 (6 bases). Specimen: peripheral blood. Written as DNA, the CDR3 is TGTGCCAGCAGTGACCAGGGGTATGAGACCCAGTACTTC. It yields the protein CASSDQGYETQYF.